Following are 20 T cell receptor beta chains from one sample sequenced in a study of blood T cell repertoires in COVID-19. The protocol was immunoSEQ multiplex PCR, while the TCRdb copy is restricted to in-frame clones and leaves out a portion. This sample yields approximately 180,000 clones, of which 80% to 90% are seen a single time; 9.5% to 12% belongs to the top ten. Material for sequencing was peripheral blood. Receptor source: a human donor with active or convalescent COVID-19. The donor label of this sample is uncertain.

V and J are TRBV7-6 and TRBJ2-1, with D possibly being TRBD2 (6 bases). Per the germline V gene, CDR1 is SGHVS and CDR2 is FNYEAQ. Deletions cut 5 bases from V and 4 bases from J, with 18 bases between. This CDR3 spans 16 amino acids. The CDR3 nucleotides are TGTGCCAGCAGCGCCGGGGACTTACTTTTTTACAATGAGCAGTTCTTC. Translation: CASSAGDLLFYNEQFF.

The CDR3 is CATSDQLAGGPWETQYF. Written as DNA, the CDR3 is TGTGCCACCAGTGATCAACTAGCGGGAGGGCCGTGGGAGACCCAGTACTTC. The rearrangement joins TRBV24-1 to TRBJ2-5; 13 nucleotides line up with TRBD2. CDR1 and CDR2 (germline): KGHDR, SFDVKD. This CDR3 is 17 amino acids long. The V and J ends lost 3 bases and 5 bases, in that order; junction bases with no gene match: 8.

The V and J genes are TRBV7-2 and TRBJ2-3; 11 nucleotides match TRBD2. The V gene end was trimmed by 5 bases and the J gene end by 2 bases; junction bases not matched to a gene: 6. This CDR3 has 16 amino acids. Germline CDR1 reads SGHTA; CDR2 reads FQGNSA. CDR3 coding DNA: TGTGCCAGCAGCGGCACTAGCGGGGGCTTCACAGATACGCAGTATTTT. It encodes CASSGTSGGFTDTQYF.

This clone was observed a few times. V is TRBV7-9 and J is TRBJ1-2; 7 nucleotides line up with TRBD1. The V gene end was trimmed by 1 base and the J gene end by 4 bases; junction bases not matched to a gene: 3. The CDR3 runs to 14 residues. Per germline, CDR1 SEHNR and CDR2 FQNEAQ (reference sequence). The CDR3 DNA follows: TGTGCCAGCAGCTTAGAAGGGGACAGCTATGGCTACACCTTC. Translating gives CASSLEGDSYGYTF.

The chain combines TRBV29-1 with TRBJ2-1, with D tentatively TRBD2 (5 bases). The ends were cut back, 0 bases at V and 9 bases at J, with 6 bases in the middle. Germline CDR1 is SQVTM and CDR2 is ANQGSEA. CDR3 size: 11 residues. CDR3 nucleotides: TGCAGCGTTGAAGATCGGGGTGAGCAGTTCTTC. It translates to CSVEDRGEQFF.

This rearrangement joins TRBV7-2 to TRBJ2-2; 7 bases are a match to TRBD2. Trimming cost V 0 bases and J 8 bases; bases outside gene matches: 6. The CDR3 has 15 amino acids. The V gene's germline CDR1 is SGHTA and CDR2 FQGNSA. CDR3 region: CASSLAQAGAGELFF. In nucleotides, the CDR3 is TGTGCCAGCAGCTTAGCGCAGGCGGGAGCAGGGGAGCTGTTTTTT.

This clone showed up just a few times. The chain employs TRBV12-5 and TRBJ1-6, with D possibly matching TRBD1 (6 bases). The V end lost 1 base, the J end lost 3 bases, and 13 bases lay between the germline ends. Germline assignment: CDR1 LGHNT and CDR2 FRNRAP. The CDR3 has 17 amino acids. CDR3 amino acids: CASGLAPGAVYNSPLHF. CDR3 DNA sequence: TGTGCTAGTGGTTTGGCCCCAGGGGCTGTCTATAATTCACCCCTCCACTTT.

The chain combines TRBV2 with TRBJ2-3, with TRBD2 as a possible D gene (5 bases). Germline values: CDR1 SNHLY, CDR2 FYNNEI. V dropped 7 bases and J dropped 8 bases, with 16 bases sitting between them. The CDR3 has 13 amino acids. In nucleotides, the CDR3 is TGTGCCAGCAAGGAGGCCCCCACGGGTACGCAGTATTTT. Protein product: CASKEAPTGTQYF.

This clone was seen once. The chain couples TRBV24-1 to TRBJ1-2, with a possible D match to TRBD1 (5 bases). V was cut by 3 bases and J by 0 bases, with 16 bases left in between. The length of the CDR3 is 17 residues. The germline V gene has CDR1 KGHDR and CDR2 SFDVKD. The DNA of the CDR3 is TGTGCCACCAGTGATGTGCGGGGGGGTTCAGCTAACTATGGCTACACCTTC. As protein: CATSDVRGGSANYGYTF.

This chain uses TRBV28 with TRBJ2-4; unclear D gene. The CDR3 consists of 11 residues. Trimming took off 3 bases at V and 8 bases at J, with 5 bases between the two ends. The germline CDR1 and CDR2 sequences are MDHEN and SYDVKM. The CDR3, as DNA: TGTGCCAGCAGTTTCAGTGACATTCAGTACTTC. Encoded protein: CASSFSDIQYF.

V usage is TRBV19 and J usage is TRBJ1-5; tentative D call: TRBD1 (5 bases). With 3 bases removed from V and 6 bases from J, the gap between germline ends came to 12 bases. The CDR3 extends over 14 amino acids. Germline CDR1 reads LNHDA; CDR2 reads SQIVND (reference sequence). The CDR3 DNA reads TGTGCCAGTAGTATGGACCGGGGGGGTCAGCCCCAGCATTTT. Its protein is CASSMDRGGQPQHF.

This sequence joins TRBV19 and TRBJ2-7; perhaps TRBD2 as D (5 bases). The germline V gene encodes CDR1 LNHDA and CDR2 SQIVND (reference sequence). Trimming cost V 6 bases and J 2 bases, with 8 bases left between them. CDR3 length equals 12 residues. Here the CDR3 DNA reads TGTGCCAGTAGCAGCGGAGCCTACGAGCAGTACTTC. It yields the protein CASSSGAYEQYF.

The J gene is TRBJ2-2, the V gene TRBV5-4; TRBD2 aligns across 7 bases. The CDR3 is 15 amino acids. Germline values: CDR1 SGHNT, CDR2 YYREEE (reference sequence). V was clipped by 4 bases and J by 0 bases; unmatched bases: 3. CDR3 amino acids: CASSQSGANTGELFF. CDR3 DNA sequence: TGTGCCAGCAGCCAGAGCGGGGCGAACACCGGGGAGCTGTTTTTT.

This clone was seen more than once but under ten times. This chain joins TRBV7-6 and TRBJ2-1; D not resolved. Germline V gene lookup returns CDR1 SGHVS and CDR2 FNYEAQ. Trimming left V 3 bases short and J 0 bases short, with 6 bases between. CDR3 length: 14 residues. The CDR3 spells CASSLANSYNEQFF. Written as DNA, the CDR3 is TGTGCCAGCAGCTTGGCAAACTCCTACAATGAGCAGTTCTTC.

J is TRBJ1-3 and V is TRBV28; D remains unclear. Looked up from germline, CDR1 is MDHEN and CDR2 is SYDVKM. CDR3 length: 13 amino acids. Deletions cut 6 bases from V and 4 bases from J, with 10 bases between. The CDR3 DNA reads TGTGCCAGCAGCCCGGTTGTGGGAAACACCATATATTTT. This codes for CASSPVVGNTIYF.

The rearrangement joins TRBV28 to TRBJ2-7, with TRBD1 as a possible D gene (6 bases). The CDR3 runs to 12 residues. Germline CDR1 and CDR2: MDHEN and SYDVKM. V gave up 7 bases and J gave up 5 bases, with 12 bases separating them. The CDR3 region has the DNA TGTGCCAGCACCGAACAGGGTGACGAGCAGTACTTC. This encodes CASTEQGDEQYF. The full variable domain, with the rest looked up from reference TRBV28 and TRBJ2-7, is DVKVTQSSRYLVKRTGEKVFLECVQDMDHENMFWYRQDPGLGLRLIYFSYDVKMKEKGDIPEGYSVSREKKERFSLILESASTNQTSMYLCASTEQGDEQYFGPGTRLTVT.

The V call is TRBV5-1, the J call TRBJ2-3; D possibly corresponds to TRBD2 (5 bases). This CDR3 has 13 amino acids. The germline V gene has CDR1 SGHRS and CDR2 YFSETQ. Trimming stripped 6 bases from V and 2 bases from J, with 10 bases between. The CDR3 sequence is CASTGELTDTQYF. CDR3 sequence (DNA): TGCGCCAGCACCGGGGAGCTCACAGATACGCAGTATTTT.

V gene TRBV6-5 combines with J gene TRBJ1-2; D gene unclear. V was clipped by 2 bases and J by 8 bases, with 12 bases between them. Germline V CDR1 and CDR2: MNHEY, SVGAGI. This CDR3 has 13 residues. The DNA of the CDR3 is TGTGCCAGCAGTTACGAGGGATTAAGAGGCTACACCTTC. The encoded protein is CASSYEGLRGYTF.

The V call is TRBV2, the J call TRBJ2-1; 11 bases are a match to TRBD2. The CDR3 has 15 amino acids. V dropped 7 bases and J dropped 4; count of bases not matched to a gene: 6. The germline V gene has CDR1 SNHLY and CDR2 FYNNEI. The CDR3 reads CASMSTSGTYNEQFF. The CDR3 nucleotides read TGTGCCAGCATGTCGACTAGCGGGACGTACAATGAGCAGTTCTTC. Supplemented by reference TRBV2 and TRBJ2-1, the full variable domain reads EPEVTQTPSHQVTQMGQEVILRCVPISNHLYFYWYRQILGQKVEFLVSFYNNEISEKSEIFDDQFSVERPDGSNFTLKIRSTKLEDSAMYFCASMSTSGTYNEQFFGPGTRLTVL.

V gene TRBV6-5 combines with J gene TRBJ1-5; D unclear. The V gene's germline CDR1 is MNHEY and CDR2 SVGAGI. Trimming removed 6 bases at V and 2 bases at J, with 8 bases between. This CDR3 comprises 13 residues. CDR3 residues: CASRRAGNQPQHF. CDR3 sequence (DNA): TGTGCCAGCAGGAGGGCGGGCAATCAGCCCCAGCATTTT.